This T cell receptor (beta chain) derives from a study of T-cell memory formation after mild COVID-19 (dated by TCRdb to about 2021). Broadly, across the study: Most TCR sequence clusters were specific to one of the two donors. The cohort was made up of two young adult volunteers, one female and one male, who were previously healthy. In two donors, T-cell clones that expanded and contracted after mild COVID-19 were tracked by sequencing TCRalpha and TCRbeta repertoires over time.

This clonotype was detected only a few times. What antigen it recognizes has not been identified. Base qualities are not at hand, and no much larger clone is one base apart. From a lookup of the germline V gene, CDR1 and CDR2 are SGHTA and FQGTGA. The cysteine opens and the phenylalanine closes a CDR3 of 13 amino acids. Just CDR3 DNA is preserved here, 39 bases in frame from base 1. The V end loses 2 bases and the J end loses 10 bases, and a stretch of 13 bases separates them. PBMCs were isolated by Ficoll-Paque density gradient centrifugation. Results and caveats for the whole study, not just this receptor: Contracting CD4+ clones appeared mostly in the CM and EM memory subsets, whereas CD8+ clones were enriched in EMRA. Balanced CD4/CD8 phenotypes were observed for clones contracting from day 15 to 85, whereas a bias towards CD4+ was observed for a second wave of clones expanding from day 15 to 37. SARS-CoV-2 specificity of the second-wave clones peaking on day 37 was not confirmed. Some responding clones were found in pre-infection memory, which suggests that pre-existing cross-reactive memory T cells took part in the SARS-CoV-2 response. The study covered only a couple of mild cases, and larger cohorts including severe cases with pre-infection samples were considered necessary.

The sequencer listed for this sample is Illumina NovaSeq 6000. cDNA libraries for TCRalpha and TCRbeta were prepared by 5'RACE using constant-segment primers, with sample barcodes and unique molecular identifiers added. RNA was extracted from every sample with Trizol reagent. Libraries were amplified in two PCR steps, with a second sample barcode and Illumina TruSeq adapters added in the second step. The libraries were sequenced on an Illumina NovaSeq using 2 x 150 bp paired-end reads. The original methods were these. With migec v1.2.7, reads were demultiplexed and then collapsed into UMI-guided consensus sequences. Using mixcr v2.1.11, UMI consensuses were aligned to TRA and TRB V and J templates and then assembled into clonotypes. Clonotypes were classified as expanded or contracted when called significant by both edgeR and NoisET, with noise models trained on biological replicates. edgeR calls used a false discovery rate-adjusted p below 0.01 and a log2 fold-change threshold of 1. As an exploratory analysis of dynamics, max-normalized trajectories of the 1000 most abundant clonotypes were examined with PCA combined with hierarchical clustering. Each responding clone was given a CD4 or CD8 phenotype based on the CD4+ and CD8+ repertoires, which had been sequenced separately. TCRdb trimmed public reads at Q25 via fastp, called clones via MiXCR and kept in-frame beta chains. Entries that share a CDR3 protein sequence are merged under the most common genes and DNA. The V and J calls shown here were made by TCRdb, not taken from the authors' results. The sample contains about 180,000 distinct CDR3 sequences, under 20% of them found a single time. Together, the top ten hold 3% to 4.5% of the sample.

This clonotype was sampled from a man between 18 and 35 years old who had mild COVID-19 (a few samples of this study predate the infection). The sample titles of this study are shuffled in the database, so cell type and time point are left out; the donor was told from shared clones. Input material: PBMCs or a T cell subset sorted from them (not recorded which). The chain was built from TRBV7-3 and TRBJ2-3, with no confidently assigned D gene. The nucleotide sequence is given as TGTGCCAGCAGCTTAGGTCTCATGGATGCGCAGTATTTT. Its protein product is CASSLGLMDAQYF.